This TCR beta chain was captured in a study of cytomegalovirus exposure and HLA in healthy donors. Both 60 Vbeta primers and 13 Jbeta primers went into the PCR. Profiled with immunoSEQ multiplex PCR; TCRdb holds only in-frame clones, not every one. The sample yields 150,000 to 200,000 clones, approximately 84% seen once. General study points: Testing in vitro showed a few CMV-associated chains specific for CMV antigens.

Per germline, CDR1 SGHDT and CDR2 YYEEEE. There are 16 residues in the CDR3. Trimming took 4 bases from V and 4 from J; bases not matched to a gene: 9. Details on this clone: The antigen remains unidentified.

This TCR was sampled from a woman between 25 and 40 years old in good health and CMV-seropositive. This chain connects TRBV5-6 to TRBJ2-1; the match to TRBD2 covers 9 bases. The sequencing input was PBMCs. CDR3 DNA sequence: TGTGCCAGCAGCCCTGGGAGCGGGAGGCTATACAATGAGCAGTTCTTC. This sequence encodes CASSPGSGRLYNEQFF.